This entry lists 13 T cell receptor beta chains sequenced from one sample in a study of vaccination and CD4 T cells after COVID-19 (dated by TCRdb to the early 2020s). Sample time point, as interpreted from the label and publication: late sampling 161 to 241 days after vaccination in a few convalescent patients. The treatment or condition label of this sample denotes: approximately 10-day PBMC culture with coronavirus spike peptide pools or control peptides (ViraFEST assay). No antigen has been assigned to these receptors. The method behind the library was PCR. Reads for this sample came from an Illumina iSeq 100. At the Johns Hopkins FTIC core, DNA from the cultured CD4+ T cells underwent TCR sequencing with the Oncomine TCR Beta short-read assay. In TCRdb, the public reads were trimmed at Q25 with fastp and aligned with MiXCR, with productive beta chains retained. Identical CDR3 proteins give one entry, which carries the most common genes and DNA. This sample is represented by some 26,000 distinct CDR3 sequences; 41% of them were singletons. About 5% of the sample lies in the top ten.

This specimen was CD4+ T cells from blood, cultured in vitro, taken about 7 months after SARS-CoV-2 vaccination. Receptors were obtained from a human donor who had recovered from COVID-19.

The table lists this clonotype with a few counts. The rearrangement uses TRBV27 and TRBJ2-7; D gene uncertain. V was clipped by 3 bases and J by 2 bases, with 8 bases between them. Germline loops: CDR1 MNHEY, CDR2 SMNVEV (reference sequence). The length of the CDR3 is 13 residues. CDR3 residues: CASSFGQTYEQYF. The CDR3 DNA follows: TGTGCCAGCAGTTTCGGGCAAACCTACGAGCAGTACTTC.

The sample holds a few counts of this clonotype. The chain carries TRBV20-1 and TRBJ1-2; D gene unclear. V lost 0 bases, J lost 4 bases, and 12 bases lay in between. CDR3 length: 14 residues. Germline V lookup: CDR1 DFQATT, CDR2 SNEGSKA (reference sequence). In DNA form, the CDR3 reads TGCAGTGCTAGAGACCCCCGAACCTTCTATGGCTACACCTTC. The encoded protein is CSARDPRTFYGYTF.

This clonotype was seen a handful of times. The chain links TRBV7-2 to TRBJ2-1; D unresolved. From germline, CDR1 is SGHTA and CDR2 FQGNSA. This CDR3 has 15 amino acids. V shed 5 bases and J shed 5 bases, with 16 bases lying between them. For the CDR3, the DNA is TGTGCCAGCAGCCCCGAGTGGGCGTTGAACAATGAGCAGTTCTTC. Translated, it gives CASSPEWALNNEQFF.

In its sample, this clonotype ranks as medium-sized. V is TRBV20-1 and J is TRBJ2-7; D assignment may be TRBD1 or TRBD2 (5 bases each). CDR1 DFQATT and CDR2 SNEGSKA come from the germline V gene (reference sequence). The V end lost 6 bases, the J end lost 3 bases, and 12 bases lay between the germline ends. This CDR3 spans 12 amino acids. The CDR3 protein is CSAWDPHYEQYF. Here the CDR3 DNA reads TGCAGTGCCTGGGACCCTCACTACGAGCAGTACTTC.

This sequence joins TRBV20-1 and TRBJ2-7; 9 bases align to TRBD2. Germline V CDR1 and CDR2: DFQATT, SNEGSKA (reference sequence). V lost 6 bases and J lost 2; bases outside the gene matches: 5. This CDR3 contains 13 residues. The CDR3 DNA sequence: TGCAGTGCCTTTAGCGGGAGTACCTACGAGCAGTACTTC. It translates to CSAFSGSTYEQYF.

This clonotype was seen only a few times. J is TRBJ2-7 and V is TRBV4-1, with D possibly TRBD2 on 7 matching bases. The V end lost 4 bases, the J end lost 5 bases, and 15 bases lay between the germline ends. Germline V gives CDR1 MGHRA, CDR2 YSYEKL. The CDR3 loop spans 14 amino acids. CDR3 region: CASSPAGAIHEQYF. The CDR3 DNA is TGCGCCAGCAGCCCGGCGGGGGCGATCCACGAGCAGTACTTC.

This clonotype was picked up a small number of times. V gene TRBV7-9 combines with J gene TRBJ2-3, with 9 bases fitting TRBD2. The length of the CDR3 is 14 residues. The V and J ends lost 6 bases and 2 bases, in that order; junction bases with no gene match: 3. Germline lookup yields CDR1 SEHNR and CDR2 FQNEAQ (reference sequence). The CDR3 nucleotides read TGTGCCAGCAGTTGGACTAGCGACACAGATACGCAGTATTTT. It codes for CASSWTSDTDTQYF.

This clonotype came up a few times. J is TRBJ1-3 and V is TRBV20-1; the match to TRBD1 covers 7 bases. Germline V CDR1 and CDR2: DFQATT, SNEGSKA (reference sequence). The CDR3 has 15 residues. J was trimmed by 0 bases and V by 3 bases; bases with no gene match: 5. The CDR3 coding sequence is TGCAGTGCTAGGGATCCAGGGGGCTCTGGAAACACCATATATTTT. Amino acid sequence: CSARDPGGSGNTIYF.

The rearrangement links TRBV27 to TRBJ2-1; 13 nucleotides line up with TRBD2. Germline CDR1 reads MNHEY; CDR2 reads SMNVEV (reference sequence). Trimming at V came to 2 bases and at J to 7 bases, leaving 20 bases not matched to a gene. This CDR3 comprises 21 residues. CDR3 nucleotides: TGTGCCAGCAGTTTAGCCCCGGGACTAGCGGGATCGTTCAGCTCTCGGAATGAGCAGTTCTTC. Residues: CASSLAPGLAGSFSSRNEQFF.

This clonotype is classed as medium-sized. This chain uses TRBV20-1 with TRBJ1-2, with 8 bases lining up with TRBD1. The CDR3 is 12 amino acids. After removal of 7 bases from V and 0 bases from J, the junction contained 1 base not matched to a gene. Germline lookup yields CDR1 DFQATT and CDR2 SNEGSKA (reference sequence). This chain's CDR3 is CSGDRTNYGYTF. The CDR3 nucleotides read TGCAGTGGGGACAGGACTAACTATGGCTACACCTTC.

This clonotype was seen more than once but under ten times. The CDR3 loop reads CASSSEQGQPQHF. In DNA, the CDR3 is TGTGCCAGCAGTTCAGAACAGGGTCAGCCCCAGCATTTT. The chain uses TRBV12-3 or TRBV12-4 and TRBJ1-5; possibly TRBD1 for D (6 bases). The CDR3 has 13 residues. Trimming left V 4 bases short and J 6 bases short, with 10 bases between.

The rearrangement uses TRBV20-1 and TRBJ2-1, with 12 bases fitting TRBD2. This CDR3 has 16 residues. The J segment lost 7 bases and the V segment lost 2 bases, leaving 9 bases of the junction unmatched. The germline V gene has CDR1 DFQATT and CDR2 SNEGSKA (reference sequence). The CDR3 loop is CSARPSSGRAGNEQFF. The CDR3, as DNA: TGCAGTGCTAGACCCTCTAGCGGGAGGGCCGGGAATGAGCAGTTCTTC.

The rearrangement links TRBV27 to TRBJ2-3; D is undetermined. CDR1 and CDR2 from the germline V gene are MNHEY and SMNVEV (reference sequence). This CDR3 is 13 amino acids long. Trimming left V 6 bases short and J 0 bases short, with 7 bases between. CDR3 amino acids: CASRSSSTDTQYF. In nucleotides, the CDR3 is TGTGCCAGCAGGAGTTCTAGCACAGATACGCAGTATTTT.